This T cell receptor beta chain was profiled in a study of T cells after yellow fever vaccination. Looking at the study overall: Low-cell-number fractions were prepared with SMART-Seq v4 Ultra Low Input. Study findings and constraints: In post-booster samples, most primary-vaccination clones reappeared (just under 97% CD4, approximately 91% CD8). A small share of clonotypes appeared in both CD4 and CD8 compartments.

Only a few counts were recorded for this clonotype. The antigen remains unidentified. CDR1 and CDR2 from the germline V gene are MNHNY and SVGAGI (reference sequence). The CDR3 is 10 residues long. V was shortened by 10 bases and J by 1 base, with 4 bases between the two germline ends. Template-switching 5'RACE yielded the TCR cDNA; a universal primer site and UMIs were added in the process. TCRdb reprocessed the 5' RACE reads with MiXCR, giving one entry per CDR3 protein. The sample consists of fewer than 500,000 distinct CDR3 sequences, roughly 20% of them appearing once. The receptor comes from a man between 18 and 29 years old who received the YFV17D yellow fever vaccine. Material: PBMCs, obtained before the yellow fever booster vaccination. V and J are TRBV6-6 and TRBJ1-1; D gene unclear. CDR3 DNA: TGTGCCACCGCGAACACTGAAGCTTTCTTT. Amino acids: CATANTEAFF.